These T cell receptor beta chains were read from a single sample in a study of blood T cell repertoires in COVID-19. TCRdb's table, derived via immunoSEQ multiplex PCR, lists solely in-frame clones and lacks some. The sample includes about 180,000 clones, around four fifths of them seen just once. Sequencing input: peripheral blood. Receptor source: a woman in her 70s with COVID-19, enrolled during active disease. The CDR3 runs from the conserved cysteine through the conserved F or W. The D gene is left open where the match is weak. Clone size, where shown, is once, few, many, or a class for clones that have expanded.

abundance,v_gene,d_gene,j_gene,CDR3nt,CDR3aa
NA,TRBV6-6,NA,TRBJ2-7,TGTGCCAGCACCCTTTTGGTAGGTCCGGGCGAGCAGTACTTC,CASTLLVGPGEQYF
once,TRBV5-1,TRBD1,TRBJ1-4,TGCGCCAGCAGCTTGGGGGGACAGGGATTTAATGAAAAACTGTTTTTT,CASSLGGQGFNEKLFF
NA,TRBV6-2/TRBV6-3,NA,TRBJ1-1,TGTGCCAGCAGTTCCCCCGGGGAGCGCACTGAAGCTTTCTTT,CASSSPGERTEAFF
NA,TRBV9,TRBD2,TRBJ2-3,TGTGCCAGCAGCGTTAGCGGGTCCTCGGATACGCAGTATTTT,CASSVSGSSDTQYF
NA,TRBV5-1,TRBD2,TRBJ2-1,TGCGCCAGCAGCTTGGATCCAGCGGGGTCCTACAATGAGCAGTTCTTC,CASSLDPAGSYNEQFF
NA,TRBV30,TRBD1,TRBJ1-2,TGTGCCTGGAGTCAGGCGAAGGGGGCCTATGGCTACACCTTC,CAWSQAKGAYGYTF
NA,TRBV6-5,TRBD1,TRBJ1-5,TGTGCCAGCACACAGGGGAGTAATCAGCCCCAGCATTTT,CASTQGSNQPQHF
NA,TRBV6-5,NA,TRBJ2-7,TGTGCCAGCGCGGTAGCCTACGAGCAGTACTTC,CASAVAYEQYF
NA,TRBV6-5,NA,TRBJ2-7,TGTGCCAGCAGTTACTCAGACGGGACTCTGTACGAGCAGTACTTC,CASSYSDGTLYEQYF
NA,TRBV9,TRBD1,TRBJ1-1,TGTGCCAGCAGCTCCCCCCCGGGACAGGGGGCGCGGGGCACTGAAGCTTTCTTT,CASSSPPGQGARGTEAFF
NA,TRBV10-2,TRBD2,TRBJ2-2,TGCGCCAGCAGTGGCGGGAGGTCCGGGGAGCTGTTTTTT,CASSGGRSGELFF
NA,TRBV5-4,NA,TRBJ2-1,TGTGCCAGCAGGAAAACGGACAAGAGCAATGAGCAGTTCTTC,CASRKTDKSNEQFF
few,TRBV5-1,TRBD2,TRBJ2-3,TGCGCCAGCAGCTTCCCAGCGGGATCCACAGATACGCAGTATTTT,CASSFPAGSTDTQYF
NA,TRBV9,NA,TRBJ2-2,TGTGCCAGCAGCCCCTGGGGCCCCGGGGAGCTGTTTTTT,CASSPWGPGELFF
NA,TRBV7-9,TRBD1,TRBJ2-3,TGTGCCAGCAACGACCGGGACAGGAACACAGATACGCAGTATTTT,CASNDRDRNTDTQYF
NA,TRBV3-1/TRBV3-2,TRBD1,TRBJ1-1,TGTGCCAGCAGGCCGACAGGGGGAAACACTGAAGCTTTCTTT,CASRPTGGNTEAFF
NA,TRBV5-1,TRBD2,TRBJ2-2,TGCGCCAGCAGCTTACTAGCGGGAGTAATTTCCGGGGAGCTGTTTTTT,CASSLLAGVISGELFF
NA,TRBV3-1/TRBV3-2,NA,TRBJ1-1,TGTGCCAGCGATAAGGGGCCGGGCACTGAAGCTTTCTTT,CASDKGPGTEAFF
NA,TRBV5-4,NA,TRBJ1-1,TGTGCCAGCAGCTTGGTGGCAGGGAGGTACACCGAAGCTTTCTTT,CASSLVAGRYTEAFF
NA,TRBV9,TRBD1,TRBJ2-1,TGTGCCAGCAGCGTAGAGACAGGGAACTCTTACAATGAGCAGTTCTTC,CASSVETGNSYNEQFF
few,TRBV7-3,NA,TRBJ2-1,TGTGCCAGCAGCATCAACCGGGGTGGGGATGAGCAGTTCTTC,CASSINRGGDEQFF
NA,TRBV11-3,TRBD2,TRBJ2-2,TGTGCCAGCAGCTCTCGCACTAGCGCCGCCACCGGGGAGCTGTTTTTT,CASSSRTSAATGELFF
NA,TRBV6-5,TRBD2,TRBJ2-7,TGTGCCAGCAGCCTGACTAGCGGGACCTACGAGCAGTACTTC,CASSLTSGTYEQYF
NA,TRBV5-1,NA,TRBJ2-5,TGCGCCAGCAGCTATTCAGGGATGGTGGAGACCCAGTACTTC,CASSYSGMVETQYF
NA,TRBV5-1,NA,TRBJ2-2,TGCGCCACCAGACTGGAGGTGACCGGGGAGCTGTTTTTT,CATRLEVTGELFF
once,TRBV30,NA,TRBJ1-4,TGTGCCTGGAGACTGACGGATAGGAGCGAAAAACTGTTTTTT,CAWRLTDRSEKLFF
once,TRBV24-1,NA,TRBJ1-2,TGTGCCACCAGTGATCCGCGGACAGTTTGGGGCTACACCTTC,CATSDPRTVWGYTF
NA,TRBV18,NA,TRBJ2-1,TGTGCCAGCTCACCACCGAGTCACGTCAATGAGCAGTTCTTC,CASSPPSHVNEQFF
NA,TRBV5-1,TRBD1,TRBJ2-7,TGCGCCAGCAGCCTGGGACAGGGTTCTGTCTACGAGCAGTACTTC,CASSLGQGSVYEQYF
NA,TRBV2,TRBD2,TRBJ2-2,TGTGCCAGCAGTGTAGGGACTAGCGGTGCCGGGGAGCTGTTTTTT,CASSVGTSGAGELFF